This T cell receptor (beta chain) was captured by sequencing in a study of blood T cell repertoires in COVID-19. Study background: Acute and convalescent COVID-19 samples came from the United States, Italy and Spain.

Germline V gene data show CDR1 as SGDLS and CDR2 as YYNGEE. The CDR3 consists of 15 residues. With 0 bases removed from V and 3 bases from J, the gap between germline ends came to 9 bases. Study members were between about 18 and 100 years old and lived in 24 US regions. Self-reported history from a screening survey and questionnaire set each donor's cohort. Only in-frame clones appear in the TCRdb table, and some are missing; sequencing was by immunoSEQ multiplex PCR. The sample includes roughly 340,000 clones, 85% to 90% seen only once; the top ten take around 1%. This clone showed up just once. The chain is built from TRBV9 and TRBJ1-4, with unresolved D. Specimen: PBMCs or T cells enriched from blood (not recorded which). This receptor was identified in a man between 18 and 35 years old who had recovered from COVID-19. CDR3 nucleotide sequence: TGTGCCAGCAGCGTAGCCCCCGGGGCTAATGAAAAACTGTTTTTT. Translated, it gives CASSVAPGANEKLFF.